A single sample is the source of the 7 T cell receptor beta chains below, sequenced in a study of T cell repertoires in cytomegalovirus infection. In TCRdb, the reads were re-called with MiXCR into one record per CDR3 protein. This sample yields some 300,000 distinct CDR3 sequences, of which about a sixth are seen a single time; 12% belongs to the top ten. Sequencing used PBMCs. The origin of the receptors is a human donor in good health (CMV status not recorded). Some clones in this sample may be carry-over from other donors' samples.

This clonotype was detected only a few times. V gene TRBV15 combines with J gene TRBJ2-7, with D unclear. Looked up from germline, CDR1 is LNHNV and CDR2 is YYDKDF (reference sequence). The CDR3 sequence is 15 residues long. Trimming took 0 bases from V and 1 from J, leaving 10 bases between them. The CDR3 bases are TGTGCCACCAGCAGAGACGGGCTGCCATCCTACGAGCAGTACTTC. It translates to CATSRDGLPSYEQYF. The full variable domain, in which reference TRBV15 and TRBJ2-7 provide the parts outside the CDR3, is DAMVIQNPRYQVTQFGKPVTLSCSQTLNHNVMYWYQQKSSQAPKLLFHYYDKDFNNEADTPDNFQSRRPNTSFCFLDIRSPGLGDTAMYLCATSRDGLPSYEQYFGPGTRLTVT.

This clonotype was recorded a few times. V gene TRBV4-1 combines with J gene TRBJ2-3, with D perhaps matching TRBD1 or TRBD2 (5 bases each). The germline gives CDR1 MGHRA, CDR2 YSYEKL. This CDR3 spans 17 amino acids. V was clipped by 3 bases and J by 2 bases, with 18 bases between them. The DNA for the CDR3 is TGCGCCAGCAGCCACCTTTGGGACGGAAGAAACACAGATACGCAGTATTTT. Translated: CASSHLWDGRNTDTQYF.

There are a few counts of this clonotype. The gene calls are TRBV28 and TRBJ1-5; 9 nucleotides align to TRBD1. Germline-derived CDR1 and CDR2 are MDHEN and SYDVKM. The CDR3 loop spans 15 amino acids. V was pared by 6 bases and J by 6 bases, with 9 bases of the junction left unmatched. The CDR3 DNA reads TGTGCCAGCAGGCCCTCACAGGGGGCTAGTCAGCCCCAGCATTTT. It encodes CASRPSQGASQPQHF.

This clonotype was observed a handful of times. CDR3 loop: CASSLVGDRGRTEAFF. DNA for the CDR3: TGTGCCAGCAGCTTAGTTGGGGACAGGGGAAGAACTGAAGCTTTCTTT. This chain joins TRBV7-2 and TRBJ1-1, with 10 nucleotides matching TRBD1. Germline-derived CDR1 and CDR2 are SGHTA and FQGNSA. Trimming removed 1 base from V and 5 bases from J; junction bases left unmatched: 7. The CDR3 is 16 amino acids.

This clonotype was observed many times. A junction end diverges from the germline sequence, so it may reflect a read error. V and J are TRBV12-3 or TRBV12-4 and TRBJ2-7; 8 nucleotides line up with TRBD1. The CDR3 has 15 residues. This chain's CDR3 is CASSPSGTGTYEQYF. CDR3 nucleotides: TGTGCTAGCAGCCCGTCCGGGACAGGAACCTACGAGCAGTACTTC.

The rearrangement links TRBV12-5 to TRBJ2-2, with 8 bases identical to TRBD2. This CDR3 comprises 20 residues. V lost 0 bases to trimming and J lost 4 bases; unmatched junction nucleotides: 16. The germline V gene encodes CDR1 LGHNT and CDR2 FRNRAP. In nucleotides, the CDR3 is TGTGCTAGTGGTTTGGTACTAAACCGGGAGGGGCCGATGGGCACCGGGGAGCTGTTTTTT. This encodes CASGLVLNREGPMGTGELFF.

Ten or more counts support this clonotype. The J gene is TRBJ2-1, the V gene TRBV7-2, with 15 bases fitting TRBD2. The CDR3 is made up of 19 amino acids. The ends lost 2 bases at V and 0 bases at J; junction bases unmatched: 5. Looked up from germline, CDR1 is SGHTA and CDR2 is FQGNSA. The chain's CDR3 is CASSLRGLAGGPSYNEQFF. The CDR3 coding sequence is TGTGCCAGCAGCTTAAGGGGACTAGCGGGGGGACCCTCCTACAATGAGCAGTTCTTC.